The 27 T cell receptor beta chains reported below all come from one sample, sequenced in a study of spatial heterogeneity in lung cancer (dated by TCRdb to about 2019). The time point label, read with the paper, signifies: sample taken at primary tumor resection. The library relied on 5' RACE. The listed sequencing device is NextSeq 500. The public reads were run again by TCRdb, first through fastp at Q25 and then through MiXCR, and only productive beta chains were kept. Each record represents a unique CDR3 protein, reported with the most common genes and DNA among its rows. A total of approximately 52,000 distinct CDR3 sequences appear in this sample, less than 5.5% of them only once. Of the sample, around 10% is held by the ten largest clones. The sequencing here drew on PBMCs, taken at surgery. These receptors were obtained from a male donor with early-stage non-small cell lung cancer.

The chain employs TRBV9 and TRBJ2-7; 10 positions agree with TRBD1. The V and J ends lost 0 bases and 2 bases, in that order; junction bases with no gene match: 5. Germline loops: CDR1 SGDLS, CDR2 YYNGEE. There are 16 residues in the CDR3. Here the CDR3 DNA reads TGTGCCAGCAGCGTAGACCCTGGACAGGGGGCCTACGAGCAGTACTTC. Translated: CASSVDPGQGAYEQYF.

At least ten counts were recorded for this clonotype. The chain employs TRBV4-1 and TRBJ1-3; D call uncertain. Trimming removed 0 bases from V and 3 bases from J, with 3 bases in between. The CDR3 runs 13 residues. CDR1 and CDR2 from the germline V gene are MGHRA and YSYEKL. CDR3 DNA sequence: TGCGCCAGCAGCCAAGATATTGGAAACACCATATATTTT. Residues: CASSQDIGNTIYF.

In this sample, this clonotype turned up a few times. The chain joins TRBV7-9 to TRBJ2-1, with TRBD2 matching over 10 bases. Germline loops: CDR1 SEHNR, CDR2 FQNEAQ (reference sequence). After removal of 1 base from V and 7 bases from J, the junction contained 4 bases not matched to a gene. The CDR3 runs 15 residues. The CDR3 DNA is TGTGCCAGCAGCTTAGAAGCGGGAGGGCTAAATGAGCAGTTCTTC. Translation: CASSLEAGGLNEQFF.

This clonotype was detected a few times. The chain carries TRBV20-1 and TRBJ2-3; 7 positions agree with TRBD2. There are 14 residues in the CDR3. Germline V gives CDR1 DFQATT, CDR2 SNEGSKA (reference sequence). The J segment lost 7 bases and the V segment lost 5 bases, leaving 12 bases of the junction unmatched. The CDR3 region has the DNA TGCAGTGCTCCGACTAGCTTGCCTCGAAATACGCAGTATTTT. This translates into CSAPTSLPRNTQYF.

Ten or more counts support this clonotype. The genes are TRBV9 and TRBJ1-1; the D is unclear. Germline lookup yields CDR1 SGDLS and CDR2 YYNGEE. V was trimmed by 4 bases and J by 6 bases, leaving 13 bases between them. The CDR3 contains 13 residues. CDR3 in amino acids: CASSRFRQAEAFF. As DNA, the CDR3 is TGTGCCAGCAGCCGCTTTAGGCAGGCTGAAGCTTTCTTT.

There are many counts of this clonotype. The chain has TRBV6-5 and TRBJ2-7; 8 positions match TRBD2. This CDR3 region has 15 residues. Per germline, CDR1 MNHEY and CDR2 SVGAGI. Trimming removed 0 bases from V and 3 bases from J; junction bases left unmatched: 4. CDR3 sequence reads: CASSYSERELYEQYF. The CDR3 DNA follows: TGTGCCAGCAGTTACTCGGAGCGGGAGCTCTACGAGCAGTACTTC.

This clonotype was found many times. J is TRBJ1-2 and V is TRBV2; TRBD1 is a possible D gene (5 bases). Deletions cut 4 bases from V and 3 bases from J, with 9 bases between. The germline CDR1 and CDR2 sequences are SNHLY and FYNNEI. The CDR3 runs to 13 residues. The CDR3 DNA reads as TGTGCCAGCAGTGGCGACAGTGACTATGGCTACACCTTC. It yields the protein CASSGDSDYGYTF.

This clonotype was seen ten or more times. The V gene is TRBV9, the J gene TRBJ2-2; tentative D call: TRBD1 (5 bases). The germline V gene encodes CDR1 SGDLS and CDR2 YYNGEE. This CDR3 contains 16 residues. The ends were cut back, 4 bases at V and 4 bases at J, with 17 bases in the middle. This chain's CDR3 is CASSFRAFPSTGELFF. CDR3 DNA: TGTGCCAGCAGCTTCAGGGCCTTTCCCTCCACCGGGGAGCTGTTTTTT.

This clonotype was recorded at least ten times. The chain is built from TRBV20-1 and TRBJ1-5; the D gene is possibly TRBD1 (6 bases). Trimming pared 5 bases from V and 4 bases from J, leaving 15 bases between. The CDR3 has 14 residues. Germline V gene lookup returns CDR1 DFQATT and CDR2 SNEGSKA (reference sequence). The CDR3 protein is CSAPLGGTNQPQHF. Here the CDR3 DNA reads TGCAGTGCTCCCCTGGGGGGGACAAATCAGCCCCAGCATTTT.

This clonotype was counted many times. The chain combines TRBV20-1 with TRBJ2-7, with a possible D match to TRBD2 (6 bases). The CDR3 is 15 amino acids. V shed 1 base and J shed 4 bases, with 17 bases lying between them. The germline V gene has CDR1 DFQATT and CDR2 SNEGSKA (reference sequence). The CDR3 coding sequence is TGCAGTGCTAGAGGACGGGAGCGAGGGGAGTACGAGCAGTACTTC. Protein product: CSARGRERGEYEQYF.

This clonotype was detected ten times or more. This chain joins TRBV11-1 and TRBJ2-1; D remains ambiguous. This CDR3 is built from 15 residues. V lost 3 bases and J 5 bases, leaving 14 bases between the germline ends. The germline CDR1 and CDR2 sequences are SGHAT and FQDESV (reference sequence). CDR3 residues: CASSFSISTHNEQFF. The CDR3 DNA reads as TGTGCCAGCAGCTTTTCTATTTCGACCCACAATGAGCAGTTCTTC.

This clonotype was recorded many times. V usage is TRBV4-1 and J usage is TRBJ2-3; 8 bases are shared with TRBD1. CDR3 length: 16 residues. Looked up from germline, CDR1 is MGHRA and CDR2 is YSYEKL. Trimming took 4 bases from V and 6 from J; bases not matched to a gene: 12. This CDR3 reads CASSRTSGGSLDTQYF. The DNA for the CDR3 is TGCGCCAGCAGCCGAACCTCAGGGGGCAGCTTGGATACGCAGTATTTT.

This clonotype has a count of ten or more. The chain carries TRBV10-3 and TRBJ2-7; D is ambiguous. Per germline, CDR1 ENHRY and CDR2 SYGVKD. The CDR3 loop spans 16 amino acids. V lost 2 bases, J lost 5 bases, and 19 bases lay in between. The CDR3: CAISEERNDRRDEQYF. In nucleotides, the CDR3 is TGTGCCATCAGTGAGGAGAGGAACGACCGCCGAGACGAGCAGTACTTC.

The table lists this clonotype with a few counts. The chain links TRBV6-5 to TRBJ2-1; perhaps D is TRBD1 or TRBD2 (5 bases each). Per germline, CDR1 MNHEY and CDR2 SVGAGI. Trimming shortened V by 5 bases and J by 2 bases, and 13 bases separated the two germline ends. The CDR3 runs 15 residues. The CDR3 loop reads CASSPGTLTYNEQFF. The CDR3, as DNA: TGTGCCAGCAGTCCCGGGACCTTGACCTACAATGAGCAGTTCTTC.

This clonotype was counted ten times or more. The V gene is TRBV12-3 or TRBV12-4, the J gene TRBJ2-3, with 8 bases identical to TRBD1. V lost 4 bases, J lost 10 bases, and 13 bases stayed unmatched. There are 15 residues in the CDR3. CDR3 sequence reads: CASSSLDRASFPQYF. CDR3 DNA sequence: TGTGCCAGCAGTTCCCTGGACAGGGCCTCCTTTCCGCAGTATTTT.

The rearrangement links TRBV20-1 to TRBJ2-4; D remains ambiguous. There are 12 residues in the CDR3. CDR1 and CDR2 from the germline V gene are DFQATT and SNEGSKA (reference sequence). Trimming removed 1 base from V and 7 bases from J, with 8 bases in between. The CDR3 DNA reads TGCAGTGCTAGAGGATGGGATAACATTCAGTACTTC. It codes for CSARGWDNIQYF.

The gene calls are TRBV20-1 and TRBJ1-2; a weak D match, TRBD1 (5 bases). The germline V gene has CDR1 DFQATT and CDR2 SNEGSKA (reference sequence). The CDR3 runs to 16 residues. Trimming cost V 5 bases and J 3 bases, with 22 bases left between them. This CDR3 is CSAPPSRGPFDYGYTF. The CDR3, as DNA: TGCAGTGCTCCACCCTCTAGGGGCCCCTTTGACTATGGCTACACCTTC.

This clonotype was observed at least ten times. A read error is likely, as this CDR3 ends without the conserved phenylalanine or tryptophan. It is unclear where the CDR3 begins or ends on the DNA, so no DNA is shown, and the CDR3 is as TCRdb lists it. The genes are TRBV18 and TRBJ2-7. Germline V gene data show CDR1 as KGHSH and CDR2 as LQKENI. 9 amino acids form the CDR3, both terminal residues included. This CDR3 reads CASSLAAPR.

This clonotype was found many times. V is TRBV25-1 and J is TRBJ1-6; TRBD1 aligns across 8 bases. The CDR3 runs 15 residues. The ends lost 1 base at V and 7 bases at J; junction bases unmatched: 3. Germline assignment: CDR1 MGHDK and CDR2 SYGVNS. CDR3 sequence reads: CASSEWQGANSPLHF. The CDR3 DNA sequence: TGTGCCAGCAGTGAATGGCAGGGGGCGAATTCACCCCTCCACTTT.

This clonotype was counted ten times or more. CDR3 DNA sequence: TGTGCCAGCAGTTCCCTCCAAGCGGCGTCCAATGAGCAGTTCTTC. This encodes CASSSLQAASNEQFF. The rearrangement joins TRBV28 to TRBJ2-1; maybe TRBD2 (5 bases). Deletions cut 4 bases from V and 6 bases from J, with 16 bases between. Germline lookup yields CDR1 MDHEN and CDR2 SYDVKM. This CDR3 has 15 residues.

This clonotype was found many times. V usage is TRBV20-1 and J usage is TRBJ2-1; maybe TRBD2 (5 bases). Germline CDR1 and CDR2: DFQATT and SNEGSKA (reference sequence). V lost 6 bases and J 4 bases, leaving 19 bases between the germline ends. The CDR3 is made up of 15 amino acids. The CDR3 coding sequence is TGCAGTGCCTCCGGCGCGAGGGATAAGTACAATGAGCAGTTCTTC. Encoded protein: CSASGARDKYNEQFF.

This clonotype was recorded many times. The chain uses TRBV7-2 and TRBJ1-5, with no clear D. The germline V and J ends were trimmed by 5 bases and 7 bases, with 12 bases remaining between them. The CDR3 contains 13 residues. CDR1 and CDR2 (germline): SGHTA, FQGNSA. The CDR3, as DNA: TGTGCCAGCAGCGGCGAGGTGACGCAGCCCCAGCATTTT. It encodes CASSGEVTQPQHF.

This clonotype was observed many times. In DNA form, the CDR3 reads TGTGCCAGCAGTGACTTCGGACAGGGGAGCACCGGGGAGCTGTTTTTT. It encodes CASSDFGQGSTGELFF. The chain employs TRBV25-1 and TRBJ2-2, with 9 bases lining up with TRBD1. Germline values: CDR1 MGHDK, CDR2 SYGVNS. This CDR3 has 16 residues. With V trimmed by 3 bases and J by 4 bases, 6 bases remained unmatched.

In its sample, this clonotype was seen many times. CDR3 loop: CASSLRTGEQFF. The CDR3 nucleotides read TGTGCCAGCAGCTTACGGACGGGGGAGCAGTTCTTC. The chain uses TRBV5-5 and TRBJ2-1; TRBD2 might be the D (5 bases). The CDR3 runs to 12 residues. In germline, CDR1 is SGHKS, CDR2 YYEKEE (reference sequence). V lost 2 bases to trimming and J lost 10 bases, with 10 bases between them.

This clonotype was detected ten times or more. The genes are TRBV4-1 and TRBJ2-1; 11 bases are shared with TRBD2. Trimming at V came to 3 bases and at J to 8 bases, leaving 9 bases not matched to a gene. The CDR3 totals 16 residues. In germline, CDR1 is MGHRA, CDR2 YSYEKL. The CDR3 sequence is CASSQPLAGGSDEQFF. CDR3 coding DNA: TGCGCCAGCAGCCAGCCTCTAGCGGGAGGTAGCGATGAGCAGTTCTTC.

This clonotype was seen only a few times. This rearrangement joins TRBV19 to TRBJ1-5, with D tentatively TRBD1 (5 bases). Trimming pared 6 bases from V and 1 base from J, leaving 16 bases between. The CDR3 is 16 residues long. Germline loops: CDR1 LNHDA, CDR2 SQIVND (reference sequence). The CDR3 sequence is CASRIGGRISNQPQHF. The DNA of the CDR3 is TGTGCCAGTAGGATCGGGGGACGAATAAGCAATCAGCCCCAGCATTTT.

With regard to this clonotype: A much bigger clone sits one base away, suggesting this may be a read error. The genes are TRBV7-2 and TRBJ2-1, with D unresolved. Germline V CDR1 and CDR2: SGHTA, FQGNSA. The CDR3 has 16 residues. The CDR3 sequence is CAGSLITGYPGNEQFF. The CDR3 bases are TGTGCCGGCAGCTTAATAACTGGCTACCCGGGCAATGAGCAGTTCTTC.